A few counts support the clone carrying this TCR beta chain. Its matching antigen is unknown. The sample originates from a study of CD8+ T cells in alopecia areata. The study's findings and limits: Many expanded lesional clones remained in scalp and blood on tofacitinib. Resident alphabeta T cells of normal skin are also sequenced in scalp samples.

Treatment of the sample: oral pan-JAK inhibitor, 5-10 mg twice daily. The V end was cut by 0 bases, the J end by 4 bases, with 12 bases between. The CDR3 is 15 amino acids. Germline values: CDR1 SGHAT, CDR2 FQNNGV. After isolation, RNA underwent reverse transcription to generate cDNA as the sequencing template. Assay: immunoSEQ multiplex PCR; the TCRdb copy retains only in-frame clones and omits some. The sample contains some 200,000 clones, roughly 64% of which appear only once. V is TRBV11-2 and J is TRBJ1-1; D uncertain. Sequences were derived from CD8+ T cells sorted from blood, sampled at week 24, from a patient treated with tofacitinib. This sequence was found in a human donor with alopecia areata. This chain's CDR3 is CASSLEFGFGTEAFF. CDR3 coding DNA: TGTGCCAGCAGCTTAGAATTCGGGTTCGGCACTGAAGCTTTCTTT.